The rows below give T cell receptor beta chains drawn from one sample of a study of blood T cell repertoires in COVID-19. The method was immunoSEQ multiplex PCR; TCRdb's version includes in-frame clones alone and lacks a portion of them. This table has about 100,000 clones, 87% appearing once. The sequenced material came from peripheral blood. The receptors stem from a man aged 30 to 39 in a cohort sampled during active COVID-19. The CDR3 runs from the conserved cysteine through the conserved F or W. Each record gives: clone size, J gene, D gene, V gene, CDR3 length, CDR3 protein, CDR3 DNA. The D gene is left open where the match is weak. Clone size is not always given. Where it is, it says once, few, many or a class for expanded clones.

- TRBJ1-5 - TRBV28 14 CASSGTLGNQPQHF TGTGCCAGCAGCGGGACTTTGGGCAATCAGCCCCAGCATTTT
once TRBJ2-5 TRBD1 TRBV4-2 16 CASSQGGGQGQETQYF TGTGCCAGCAGCCAAGGGGGGGGACAGGGCCAAGAGACCCAGTACTTC
once TRBJ2-2 - TRBV12-3/TRBV12-4 13 CASSSRNTGELFF TGTGCCAGCAGTTCTCGTAACACCGGGGAGCTGTTTTTT
- TRBJ2-3 - TRBV11-2 17 CASSLDLGGVGADTQYF TGTGCCAGCAGCTTAGATCTCGGCGGGGTAGGGGCAGATACGCAGTATTTT
- TRBJ2-2 - TRBV11-3 14 CASARLRGTGELFF TGTGCCAGCGCACGTCTCCGGGGGACCGGGGAGCTGTTTTTT
- TRBJ1-3 - TRBV2 14 CASSRGIAGNTIYF TGTGCCAGCAGCAGGGGTATAGCTGGAAACACCATATATTTT
- TRBJ2-3 TRBD2 TRBV5-1 19 CASSGPGLAGGTETDTQYF TGCGCCAGCAGCGGACCGGGACTAGCGGGGGGTACCGAGACAGATACGCAGTATTTT
- TRBJ2-3 - TRBV7-9 12 CASSPGGDTQYF TGTGCCAGCAGCCCGGGTGGAGATACGCAGTATTTT
- TRBJ1-2 TRBD1 TRBV19 15 CASSMDRGRSYGYTF TGTGCCAGTAGTATGGACAGGGGGCGCAGCTATGGCTACACCTTC
- TRBJ1-1 - TRBV4-3 16 CASSQIRGDMNTEAFF TGCGCCAGCAGCCAAATCCGGGGGGACATGAACACTGAAGCTTTCTTT
- TRBJ1-1 TRBD1 TRBV6-5 13 CASSYSRGHEAFF TGTGCCAGCAGTTACTCGAGGGGGCATGAAGCTTTCTTT
- TRBJ1-2 - TRBV5-1 16 CASSRTLTGSSYGYTF TGCGCCAGCAGCCGGACCCTGACAGGTTCTTCCTATGGCTACACCTTC
- TRBJ1-6 - TRBV10-1 14 CASSSTAGYGPLHF TGCGCCAGCAGTTCGACAGCAGGATATGGGCCCCTCCACTTT
once TRBJ1-5 TRBD1 TRBV30 15 CAWSANRGSNQPQHF TGTGCCTGGAGTGCAAACAGGGGTAGCAATCAGCCCCAGCATTTT
- TRBJ2-3 TRBD1 TRBV6-5 14 CASSYGTDTDTQYF TGTGCCAGCAGTTACGGGACAGACACAGATACGCAGTATTTT
- TRBJ2-5 TRBD1 TRBV27 15 CASSIQQGAMETQYF TGTGCCAGCAGTATACAACAGGGGGCGATGGAGACCCAGTACTTC
- TRBJ2-1 TRBD1 TRBV6-5 15 CASSLDRGSYNEQFF TGTGCCAGCAGCCTAGACAGGGGATCCTACAATGAGCAGTTCTTC
- TRBJ1-6 TRBD1 TRBV15 15 CATSIRQGSNSPLHF TGTGCCACCAGCATAAGACAGGGTTCCAATTCACCCCTCCACTTT
- TRBJ2-7 TRBD1 TRBV2 13 CASRPGDSGEQYF TGTGCCAGCAGACCCGGGGACAGTGGCGAGCAGTACTTC
- TRBJ2-3 TRBD2 TRBV5-1 16 CASSQTSGAYTDTQYF TGCGCCAGCAGCCAGACTAGCGGGGCCTACACAGATACGCAGTATTTT
- TRBJ1-2 TRBD1 TRBV5-1 15 CASSRTGQINYGYTF TGCGCCAGCAGCCGGACGGGACAGATTAACTATGGCTACACCTTC
- TRBJ1-6 - TRBV27 18 CASSLSGRGTSYNSPLHF TGTGCCAGCAGTTTATCTGGACGCGGGACCTCCTATAATTCACCCCTCCACTTT
- TRBJ2-7 - TRBV5-5 11 CASSLLLEQYF TGTGCCAGCAGCTTGCTACTCGAGCAGTACTTC
- TRBJ1-2 TRBD1 TRBV5-1 14 CASSLSTGDYGYTF TGCGCCAGCAGCTTGTCAACAGGGGACTATGGCTACACCTTC
- TRBJ1-2 - TRBV5-4 15 CASSQGPGGSREDTF TGTGCCAGCAGCCAAGGGCCGGGGGGCAGTCGGGAAGACACCTTC
- TRBJ2-3 TRBD2 TRBV29-1 14 CSVVVTSHTDTQYF TGCAGCGTTGTCGTGACTAGCCACACAGATACGCAGTATTTT
- TRBJ2-2 - TRBV10-2 14 CASSEISSTGELFF TGCGCCAGCAGTGAGATTTCCAGCACCGGGGAGCTGTTTTTT
- TRBJ1-6 TRBD1 TRBV7-9 17 CASSLSGTGKYNSPLHF TGTGCCAGCAGCTTATCTGGGACAGGGAAGTATAATTCACCCCTCCACTTT
once TRBJ2-5 TRBD2 TRBV3-1/TRBV3-2 15 CASSQRGGNQETQYF TGTGCCAGCAGCCAGCGGGGGGGCAACCAAGAGACCCAGTACTTC
- TRBJ1-1 - TRBV30 13 CAWSANRDTEAFF TGTGCCTGGAGTGCCAACCGGGACACTGAAGCTTTCTTT
- TRBJ2-1 - TRBV5-4 14 CASSLAYSYNEQFF TGTGCCAGCAGCTTGGCCTACAGCTACAATGAGCAGTTCTTC
- TRBJ1-2 TRBD1 TRBV19 12 CASSKQGAGYTF TGTGCCAGTAGTAAACAGGGGGCTGGCTACACCTTC
- TRBJ1-5 - TRBV19 16 CASSMSAGESNQPQHF TGTGCCAGTAGTATGTCGGCAGGGGAAAGCAATCAGCCCCAGCATTTT
once TRBJ2-5 TRBD2 TRBV5-6 14 CASGWGLAEETQYF TGTGCCAGCGGCTGGGGACTAGCGGAAGAGACCCAGTACTTC
- TRBJ2-1 - TRBV19 15 CASRKTASGNNEQFF TGTGCCAGTAGAAAGACAGCTTCGGGCAACAATGAGCAGTTCTTC
- TRBJ2-3 TRBD2 TRBV5-1 18 CASSLGRSSGEYTDTQYF TGCGCCAGCAGCTTGGGTCGATCTAGCGGGGAATACACAGATACGCAGTATTTT
- TRBJ1-4 - TRBV19 14 CASSSGENNEKLFF TGTGCCAGTAGTTCAGGGGAGAATAATGAAAAACTGTTTTTT
- TRBJ2-3 TRBD1 TRBV10-3 16 CAISEWPEDREDTQYF TGTGCCATCAGTGAATGGCCTGAGGACAGGGAAGATACGCAGTATTTT
- TRBJ1-1 TRBD1 TRBV10-3 13 CAISGTGRPEAFF TGTGCCATCAGTGGGACAGGGCGTCCTGAAGCTTTCTTT
- TRBJ2-5 TRBD2 TRBV6-2/TRBV6-3 17 CASSTGLAGAGGATQYF TGTGCCAGCAGTACCGGACTAGCGGGGGCCGGTGGGGCGACCCAGTACTTC
- TRBJ2-3 TRBD2 TRBV4-3 16 CASSQDLAGGVGTQYF TGCGCCAGCAGCCAAGATCTGGCGGGGGGGGTGGGCACGCAGTATTTT